The 23 T cell receptor beta chains reported below all come from one sample, sequenced in a study of blood T cell repertoires in COVID-19. Sequenced by immunoSEQ multiplex PCR; TCRdb stores in-frame clones only, minus some. Of about 140,000 clones listed, 80% are singletons. Sample: peripheral blood. The receptors shown here come from a man between 65 and 80 years old who had recovered from COVID-19.

The V and J genes are TRBV3-1 (or the pseudogene TRBV3-2) and TRBJ1-2, with a weak D call TRBD1 (6 bases). Germline V gives CDR1 LGHDT, CDR2 YNNKEL (reference sequence). The length of the CDR3 is 11 residues. CDR3 in amino acids: CAGGRAYGYTF. The CDR3 DNA follows: TGTGCGGGGGGGCGCGCCTATGGCTACACCTTC.

This sequence joins TRBV9 and TRBJ1-2; a possible D gene is TRBD1 (5 bases). This CDR3 region has 11 residues. Germline CDR1 and CDR2: SGDLS and YYNGEE. Trimming removed 3 bases from V and 8 bases from J, with 8 bases in between. CDR3 amino acids: CASSGGWGYTF. CDR3 coding DNA: TGTGCCAGCAGCGGGGGCTGGGGCTACACCTTC.

The rearrangement links TRBV29-1 to TRBJ1-5; the match to TRBD1 covers 9 bases. The V gene end was trimmed by 6 bases and the J gene end by 0 bases; junction bases not matched to a gene: 15. Germline V gene lookup returns CDR1 SQVTM and CDR2 ANQGSEA. CDR3 size: 18 residues. CDR3 in amino acids: CSVRGPGTGIFSNQPQHF. As DNA, the CDR3 is TGCAGCGTCCGCGGTCCCGGGACAGGGATCTTTAGCAATCAGCCCCAGCATTTT.

In its sample, this clone was seen once. CDR3 protein: CSVEGRDYPGNGEQFF. CDR3 DNA: TGCAGCGTTGAAGGTCGGGACTATCCAGGTAACGGTGAGCAGTTCTTC. The rearrangement joins TRBV29-1 to TRBJ2-1; 7 positions agree with TRBD2. CDR1 and CDR2 from the germline V gene are SQVTM and ANQGSEA. With V trimmed by 1 base and J by 9 bases, 15 bases remained unmatched. This CDR3 is built from 16 residues.

The genes are TRBV18 and TRBJ2-7; 9 bases line up with TRBD2. Trimming at V came to 3 bases and at J to 0 bases, leaving 3 bases not matched to a gene. The CDR3 is 15 residues long. CDR1 and CDR2 from the germline V gene are KGHSH and LQKENI. The chain's CDR3 is CASSPTSGRSYEQYF. The CDR3 nucleotides read TGTGCCAGCTCACCGACTAGCGGACGCTCCTACGAGCAGTACTTC.

The chain uses TRBV18 and TRBJ2-7, with TRBD1 as a possible D gene (6 bases). Germline V gene sequence: CDR1 KGHSH, CDR2 LQKENI. The CDR3 has 14 amino acids. The V end lost 4 bases, the J end lost 4 bases, and 14 bases lay between the germline ends. CDR3 DNA: TGTGCCAGCTCACAAAACAGGGTACTATACGAGCAGTACTTC. Its translation is CASSQNRVLYEQYF.

This rearrangement joins TRBV5-4 to TRBJ2-1; D unresolved. The V gene's germline CDR1 is SGHNT and CDR2 YYREEE (reference sequence). The CDR3 sequence is 14 residues long. V was pared by 0 bases and J by 0 bases, with 4 bases between. The CDR3 coding sequence is TGTGCCAGCAGCTTGGGCTACTCCTACAATGAGCAGTTCTTC. Its translation is CASSLGYSYNEQFF. The whole variable domain, filled in from reference TRBV5-4 and TRBJ2-1, reads ETGVTQSPTHLIKTRGQQVTLRCSSQSGHNTVSWYQQALGQGPQFIFQYYREEENGRGNFPPRFSGLQFPNYSSELNVNALELDDSALYLCASSLGYSYNEQFFGPGTRLTVL.

The rearrangement links TRBV2 to TRBJ2-5; D might be TRBD2 (6 bases). The CDR3 is made up of 14 amino acids. Germline CDR1 reads SNHLY; CDR2 reads FYNNEI. V lost 10 bases to trimming and J lost 5 bases, with 20 bases between them. CDR3 bases: TGTGCCACCCGACCTCGGGGGAGTATCGAGACCCAGTACTTC. This sequence encodes CATRPRGSIETQYF.

The chain combines TRBV3-1 (or the pseudogene TRBV3-2) with TRBJ2-7, with D possibly TRBD1 on 5 matching bases. The length of the CDR3 is 15 residues. V was shortened by 3 bases and J by 2 bases, with 14 bases between the two germline ends. The germline gives CDR1 LGHDT, CDR2 YNNKEL (reference sequence). The CDR3 region is CASSHPDRGPYEQYF. The CDR3 DNA follows: TGTGCCAGCAGCCATCCCGATAGGGGCCCCTACGAGCAGTACTTC.

CDR3 sequence reads: CASSRFQGFATNEKLFF. CDR3 coding DNA: TGTGCCAGCAGCAGATTCCAGGGGTTTGCAACTAATGAAAAACTGTTTTTT. The chain joins TRBV7-2 to TRBJ1-4, with D perhaps TRBD1 (6 bases). Germline assignment: CDR1 SGHTA and CDR2 FQGNSA. The V end was cut by 5 bases, the J end by 0 bases, with 16 bases between. The CDR3 covers 17 residues.

This rearrangement joins TRBV30 to TRBJ1-3; D uncertain. CDR1 is GTSNPN and CDR2 is SVGIG in the germline V gene (reference sequence). The V and J ends lost 5 bases and 2 bases respectively, with 16 bases between them. This CDR3 contains 15 residues. DNA for the CDR3: TGTGCCTGGGACTTCAGCGGGAGCCCTGGAAACACCATATATTTT. Its protein is CAWDFSGSPGNTIYF.

The V and J genes are TRBV7-9 and TRBJ2-5; 14 nucleotides agree with TRBD2. The CDR3 runs 15 residues. From germline, CDR1 is SEHNR and CDR2 FQNEAQ (reference sequence). Trimming removed 5 bases from V and 4 bases from J; junction bases left unmatched: 3. CDR3 bases: TGTGCCAGCAGCAAAGGACTAGCGGGAGGAGAGACCCAGTACTTC. Protein sequence: CASSKGLAGGETQYF.

This clone is a singleton in its sample. The chain recombines TRBV15 with TRBJ2-7; 7 bases match TRBD1. With V trimmed by 8 bases and J by 3 bases, 7 bases remained unmatched. This CDR3 spans 13 amino acids. Germline CDR1 reads LNHNV; CDR2 reads YYDKDF (reference sequence). CDR3 sequence reads: CATSGTAYYEQYF. In DNA, the CDR3 is TGTGCCACCTCCGGGACAGCCTACTACGAGCAGTACTTC. Full variable domain (outside the CDR3, taken from reference TRBV15 and TRBJ2-7): DAMVIQNPRYQVTQFGKPVTLSCSQTLNHNVMYWYQQKSSQAPKLLFHYYDKDFNNEADTPDNFQSRRPNTSFCFLDIRSPGLGDTAMYLCATSGTAYYEQYFGPGTRLTVT.

The chain links TRBV10-1 to TRBJ2-1, with a weak D call TRBD2 (5 bases). In germline, CDR1 is WNHNN, CDR2 SYGVQD (reference sequence). The V and J ends lost 6 bases and 1 base respectively, with 10 bases between them. The length of the CDR3 is 14 residues. CDR3 residues: CASRRGSSYNEQFF. The CDR3 coding sequence is TGCGCCAGCAGGAGAGGGAGTTCCTACAATGAGCAGTTCTTC.

This chain uses TRBV14 with TRBJ2-2; 7 nucleotides agree with TRBD2. The CDR3 sequence is 17 residues long. Germline CDR1 SGHDN, CDR2 FVKESK. The J segment lost 3 bases and the V segment lost 4 bases, leaving 11 bases of the junction unmatched. The CDR3 region is CASSRGTTGRDTGELFF. The CDR3 DNA reads TGTGCCAGCAGCCGTGGGACTACCGGACGTGACACCGGGGAGCTGTTTTTT.

The chain links TRBV20-1 to TRBJ2-7; D uncertain. This CDR3 is built from 11 residues. V was shortened by 1 base and J by 7 bases, with 8 bases between the two germline ends. Germline CDR1 DFQATT, CDR2 SNEGSKA (reference sequence). The CDR3 region has the DNA TGCAGTGCTAGAGTTGGGCAGGAGCAGTACTTC. It yields the protein CSARVGQEQYF.

The rearrangement uses TRBV3-1 (or the pseudogene TRBV3-2) and TRBJ2-3; the match to TRBD2 covers 11 bases. From germline, CDR1 is LGHDT and CDR2 YNNKEL (reference sequence). J was trimmed by 4 bases and V by 4 bases; bases with no gene match: 13. The CDR3 totals 18 residues. The CDR3 protein is CASSPPARLAGNSDTQYF. The CDR3 nucleotides read TGTGCCAGCAGCCCCCCAGCCCGACTAGCGGGAAATTCAGATACGCAGTATTTT.

The genes are TRBV6-2 or TRBV6-3 and TRBJ1-5; D unresolved. The CDR3 loop spans 15 amino acids. Trimming cost V 4 bases and J 6 bases, with 16 bases left between them. CDR1 is MNHEY, CDR2 SVGEGT, per germline. The CDR3 here is CASSSEIGMVQPQHF. DNA of the CDR3: TGTGCCAGCAGTTCGGAAATCGGGATGGTTCAGCCCCAGCATTTT.

The rearrangement joins TRBV3-1 (or the pseudogene TRBV3-2) to TRBJ2-7; tentative D call: TRBD1 (6 bases). The germline V and J ends were trimmed by 0 bases and 6 bases, with 12 bases remaining between them. The CDR3 spans 14 residues. Germline CDR1 and CDR2: LGHDT and YNNKEL (reference sequence). DNA of the CDR3: TGTGCCAGCAGCCAAGATTTGGACAGTCTCGAGCAGTACTTC. Translating gives CASSQDLDSLEQYF.

V and J are TRBV19 and TRBJ1-5; D is uncertain. The CDR3 loop spans 14 amino acids. CDR1 LNHDA and CDR2 SQIVND come from the germline V gene (reference sequence). Trimming cost V 3 bases and J 0 bases, with 6 bases left between them. CDR3 in DNA: TGTGCCAGTAGTATTCCGGTTAGCAATCAGCCCCAGCATTTT. Its translation: CASSIPVSNQPQHF.

CDR3 sequence: CSAEDRGLSAFF. The CDR3 region has the DNA TGCAGCGCCGAAGACAGGGGGCTGTCAGCTTTCTTT. This chain joins TRBV29-1 and TRBJ1-1; 10 bases match TRBD1. Per germline, CDR1 SQVTM and CDR2 ANQGSEA. There are 12 residues in the CDR3. The V and J ends lost 7 bases and 10 bases, in that order; junction bases with no gene match: 9. Supplemented by reference TRBV29-1 and TRBJ1-1, the full variable domain reads SAVISQKPSRDICQRGTSLTIQCQVDSQVTMMFWYRQQPGQSLTLIATANQGSEATYESGFVIDKFPISRPNLTFSTLTVSNMSPEDSSIYLCSAEDRGLSAFFGQGTRLTVV.

This clone was counted between two and nine times. V usage is TRBV13 and J usage is TRBJ2-7; the D gene is possibly TRBD1 (6 bases). CDR3 length: 12 amino acids. The ends were cut back, 4 bases at V and 7 bases at J, with 11 bases in the middle. Germline V lookup: CDR1 PRHDT, CDR2 FYEKMQ (reference sequence). Here the CDR3 DNA reads TGTGCCAGCAGCTCCACAGGGTTAGAGCAGTACTTC. This encodes CASSSTGLEQYF.

The V gene is TRBV20-1, the J gene TRBJ2-1, with 15 bases matching TRBD2. This CDR3 is built from 16 residues. Germline V CDR1 and CDR2: DFQATT, SNEGSKA (reference sequence). After removal of 3 bases from V and 8 bases from J, the junction contained 8 bases not matched to a gene. Here the CDR3 DNA reads TGCAGTGCTAGTCCGTCGGGACTAGCGGGAGGCGATGAGCAGTTCTTC. Its protein product is CSASPSGLAGGDEQFF.